The clone carrying this T cell receptor beta chain was seen only a few times. This sample was included in a study of T cell responses to AZD1222 COVID-19 vaccine. Profiled with immunoSEQ multiplex PCR; TCRdb holds only in-frame clones, not every one. This table has under 100,000 clones, 75% to 90% appearing once. The specimen comprised peripheral blood, sampled on day 0 of AZD1222 vaccination. The TCR comes from an adult in good health.

The DNA of the CDR3 is TGTGCCAGCAGCACGCTGGGGGCCCGAAAGTCCACAGATACGCAGTATTTT. Translating it yields CASSTLGARKSTDTQYF. The V call is TRBV3-1 (or the pseudogene TRBV3-2), the J call TRBJ2-3; a possible D gene is TRBD1 (6 bases). This CDR3 has 17 residues. With 5 bases removed from V and 2 bases from J, the gap between germline ends came to 20 bases. Germline CDR1 and CDR2: LGHDT and YNNKEL (reference sequence).